This T cell receptor (beta chain) was captured in a study of blood T cell repertoires in COVID-19. Original processing methods: The assay estimated nucleated cells by amplifying reference gene primers. The method was immunoSEQ multiplex PCR; TCRdb's version includes in-frame clones alone and lacks a portion of them. The V and J calls and clone size are taken from that table; D and trimming were inferred from the DNA. The sample shows approximately 400,000 clones, about 90% of them seen only once. Participants reported their clinical history, and cohort assignment relied on those reports. Resolution of symptoms, clearance, or two negative PCRs was present in recovered Cohort 3 donors. CDR3 length: 13 residues. Looked up from germline, CDR1 is GTSNPN and CDR2 is SVGIG (reference sequence). Trimming pared 5 bases from V and 5 bases from J, leaving 16 bases between.

What was sequenced was PBMCs or T cells enriched from blood (not recorded which). The sequence was obtained from a man aged 25-40 years who had recovered from COVID-19. The V call is TRBV30, the J call TRBJ2-7; D may be TRBD2 (5 bases). The CDR3: CAWETPGSHEQYF. The CDR3 nucleotides are TGTGCCTGGGAGACCCCGGGGAGTCACGAGCAGTACTTC.